This T cell receptor beta chain was captured in a study of shared clonotypes between healthy human individuals. CD45RO-negative cells were positively selected for CCR7, leaving out terminally differentiated effector memory CD45RA+ cells. Generated by immunoSEQ multiplex PCR, the TCRdb table keeps only in-frame clones and is missing some. The sample comprises around 2,000,000 clones, around 96% of which are singletons, and less than 1.5% rests with the top ten. The specimen was naive CD8+ T cells sorted from blood. This TCR came from a man aged 18 to 30 in good health.

In nucleotides, the CDR3 is TGTGCCAGCAGCCCCAACAGGGATTTGGTATCCCGGAGGATAGATACGCAGTATTTT. Protein sequence: CASSPNRDLVSRRIDTQYF. The chain joins TRBV7-9 to TRBJ2-3, with D perhaps matching TRBD1 (6 bases). Germline V gives CDR1 SEHNR, CDR2 FQNEAQ (reference sequence). The CDR3 is made up of 19 amino acids. The V end was cut by 5 bases, the J end by 5 bases, with 29 bases between. Variable domain in full (rest from reference TRBV7-9 and TRBJ2-3): DTGVSQNPRHKITKRGQNVTFRCDPISEHNRLYWYRQTLGQGPEFLTYFQNEAQLEKSRLLSDRFSAERPKGSFSTLEIQRTEQGDSAMYLCASSPNRDLVSRRIDTQYFGPGTRLTVL.